Each of the 15 T cell receptor beta chains below was sequenced from the same sample in a study of CD8+CD57+ T cells in acquired aplastic anemia. TCR beta VDJ combinations and CDR3 sequences were profiled from genomic DNA. MiXCR, applied by TCRdb to the reads, yields one record per CDR3 protein. The repertoire includes 200,000 to 300,000 distinct CDR3 sequences, 82% of them detected once, and 35% to 50% sits in the top ten. It was patients with CD8+CD57+ cell expansion by flow cytometry who were chosen for sequencing. The source material was sorted CD4+, CD8+, or CD8+CD57+ T cells (not recorded which) from PBMCs. The source of these receptors is a human donor with aplastic anemia.

The chain links TRBV7-9 to TRBJ2-7; D may correspond to TRBD1 or TRBD2 (5 bases each). Germline assignment: CDR1 SEHNR and CDR2 FQNEAQ (reference sequence). V was pared by 5 bases and J by 4 bases, with 15 bases between. The CDR3 loop spans 14 amino acids. The CDR3 nucleotides read TGTGCCAGCAGCCCGGGAAAGGGACGTTACGAGCAGTACTTC. This translates into CASSPGKGRYEQYF.

The CDR3: CATRDSTSTDTQYF. The CDR3 bases are TGTGCCACGAGGGACAGTACTAGCACAGATACGCAGTATTTT. This chain connects TRBV10-3 to TRBJ2-3; 7 bases line up with TRBD1. Per the germline V gene, CDR1 is ENHRY and CDR2 is SYGVKD. Trimming cost V 10 bases and J 0 bases; bases outside gene matches: 7. This CDR3 has 14 residues.

This clonotype was seen a single time. The chain is built from TRBV7-2 and TRBJ2-1; 11 bases fit TRBD2. Germline CDR1 SGHTA, CDR2 FQGNSA. The CDR3 is 16 amino acids. With V trimmed by 5 bases and J by 13 bases, 16 bases remained unmatched. CDR3 sequence reads: CASSAPPLAGGAEQFF. The CDR3, as DNA: TGTGCCAGCAGCGCCCCACCCCTAGCGGGGGGCGCAGAACAGTTCTTC.

Turning to this clonotype: The junction does not match germline at one end; this may be a read error. V is TRBV9 and J is TRBJ2-3, with D perhaps assigned TRBD1 or TRBD2 (5 bases each). The CDR3 extends over 14 amino acids. Germline V gene sequence: CDR1 SGDLS, CDR2 YYNGEE. CDR3 in amino acids: CASSLATAPDPPHF. The CDR3 DNA is TGTGCCAGCAGCTTAGCGACAGCTCCCGATCCGCCCCATTTT.

The chain joins TRBV5-1 to TRBJ2-3; D perhaps matches TRBD2 (5 bases). Trimming took off 4 bases at V and 11 bases at J, with 17 bases between the two ends. Per germline, CDR1 SGHRS and CDR2 YFSETQ. The CDR3 length is 13 residues. Here the CDR3 reads CASSVEFYGKQYF. In nucleotides, the CDR3 is TGCGCCAGCAGCGTGGAATTCTACGGGAAGCAGTATTTT. Full variable domain (missing parts from reference TRBV5-1 and TRBJ2-3): KAGVTQTPRYLIKTRGQQVTLSCSPISGHRSVSWYQQTPGQGLQFLFEYFSETQRNKGNFPGRFSGRQFSNSRSEMNVSTLELGDSALYLCASSVEFYGKQYFGPGTRLTVL.

Remarks on this clonotype: A read error may account for a junction end that differs from germline. This rearrangement joins TRBV7-8 to TRBJ1-2; D gene unclear. In germline, CDR1 is SGHVS, CDR2 FQNEAQ. CDR3 length: 15 amino acids. CDR3 residues: CASSLDGAEQYVGTF. In nucleotides, the CDR3 is TGCGCCAGCAGCTTAGATGGAGCCGAGCAGTATGTCGGCACCTTC.

Points on this clonotype: A read error is likely, as this CDR3 ends without the conserved phenylalanine or tryptophan. The gene calls are TRBV12-3 or TRBV12-4 and TRBJ2-5; 9 nucleotides agree with TRBD1. The CDR3 spans 14 residues. The trim removed 6 bases at V and 3 bases at J, leaving 5 bases unmatched. This CDR3 reads CASSTWTGEETQYL. DNA for the CDR3: TGTGCCAGCAGCACGTGGACAGGGGAAGAGACCCAGTACCTC.

CDR3 region: CASSVGGGAADTQQFF. CDR3 sequence (DNA): TGTGCCAGCAGCGTAGGAGGGGGGGCGGCGGATACGCAGCAGTTCTTC. This chain connects TRBV9 to TRBJ2-1, with D possibly matching TRBD2 (7 bases). From germline, CDR1 is SGDLS and CDR2 YYNGEE. V gave up 0 bases and J gave up 11 bases, with 21 bases separating them. CDR3 length: 16 amino acids.

V and J are TRBV2 and TRBJ2-3; the match to TRBD2 covers 10 bases. Germline assignment: CDR1 SNHLY and CDR2 FYNNEI. The CDR3 has 15 residues. V trimming: 6 bases; J trimming: 4 bases; junction bases outside the gene matches: 7. The CDR3, as DNA: TGTGCCAGCAGGGCCCTAGCGGGAGTCCCAGATACGCAGTATTTT. It specifies CASRALAGVPDTQYF.

DNA for the CDR3: TGTGCCAGCAGCGTAGACGGGGGTTCGTCGCAGCCCCAGTACTTC. Protein product: CASSVDGGSSQPQYF. This chain connects TRBV9 to TRBJ2-5; perhaps TRBD2 as D (6 bases). The CDR3 has 15 residues. Per the germline V gene, CDR1 is SGDLS and CDR2 is YYNGEE. V lost 0 bases and J 9 bases, leaving 18 bases between the germline ends.

The chain couples TRBV7-2 to TRBJ2-7; TRBD1 is a possible D gene (7 bases). This CDR3 spans 15 amino acids. Germline V CDR1 and CDR2: SGHTA, FQGNSA. V was clipped by 1 base and J by 12 bases, with 22 bases between them. Written as DNA, the CDR3 is TGTGCCAGCAGCTTAGACGGAGGGGGCTTCGGTGAAGCGTACTTC. It encodes CASSLDGGGFGEAYF. The full variable domain, rest sourced from reference TRBV7-2 and TRBJ2-7, is GAGVSQSPSNKVTEKGKDVELRCDPISGHTALYWYRQSLGQGLEFLIYFQGNSAPDKSGLPSDRFSAERTGGSVSTLTIQRTQQEDSAVYLCASSLDGGGFGEAYFGPGTRLTVT.

The genes are TRBV7-8 and TRBJ1-1, with 8 bases that match TRBD1. With V trimmed by 1 base and J by 12 bases, 13 bases remained unmatched. Germline assignment: CDR1 SGHVS and CDR2 FQNEAQ. CDR3 length: 15 amino acids. CDR3 amino acids: CASSLGTGREKLSFF. CDR3 nucleotides: TGTGCCAGCAGCTTAGGGACAGGGAGGGAAAAACTGTCTTTCTTT.

The chain joins TRBV7-9 to TRBJ1-2; D gene unclear. This CDR3 is 15 amino acids long. In germline, CDR1 is SEHNR, CDR2 FQNEAQ (reference sequence). V lost 1 base to trimming and J lost 12 bases, with 21 bases between them. In nucleotides, the CDR3 is TGTGCCAGCAGCTTAGTACCCGGGGAAAACTTTGTCGACACCTTC. Protein sequence: CASSLVPGENFVDTF.

The chain is built from TRBV9 and TRBJ2-6; 7 bases line up with TRBD1. This CDR3 has 16 residues. Losses at the gene ends were 4 bases for V and 7 bases for J; bases not matched to a gene: 11. CDR1 SGDLS and CDR2 YYNGEE come from the germline V gene. CDR3 residues: CASSLGGQCTANVLTF. The CDR3 coding sequence is TGTGCCAGCAGCTTAGGGGGACAGTGCACAGCCAACGTCCTGACTTTC.

V and J are TRBV7-6 and TRBJ2-7; D is tentatively TRBD1 or TRBD2 (5 bases each). The CDR3 length is 15 residues. Germline V CDR1 and CDR2: SGHVS, FNYEAQ. V was shortened by 7 bases and J by 13 bases, with 29 bases between the two germline ends. The CDR3 sequence: CASTLMRDPAGENYF. The CDR3 coding sequence is TGTGCCAGCACCCTAATGAGGGACCCCGCCGGGGAGAACTACTTC.